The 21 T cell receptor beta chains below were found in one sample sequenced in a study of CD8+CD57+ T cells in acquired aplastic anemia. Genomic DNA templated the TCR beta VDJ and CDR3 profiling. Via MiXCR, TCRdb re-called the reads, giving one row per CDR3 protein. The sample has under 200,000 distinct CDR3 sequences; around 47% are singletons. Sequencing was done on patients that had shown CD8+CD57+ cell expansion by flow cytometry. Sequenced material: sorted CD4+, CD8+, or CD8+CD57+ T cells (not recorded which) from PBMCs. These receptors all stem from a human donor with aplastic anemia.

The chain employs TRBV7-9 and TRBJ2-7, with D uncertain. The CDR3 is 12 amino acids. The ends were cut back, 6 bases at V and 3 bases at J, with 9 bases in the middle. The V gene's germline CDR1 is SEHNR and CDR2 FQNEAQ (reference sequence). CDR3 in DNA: TGTGCCAGCAGGTTTACCGGCTACGAGCAGTACTTC. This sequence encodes CASRFTGYEQYF.

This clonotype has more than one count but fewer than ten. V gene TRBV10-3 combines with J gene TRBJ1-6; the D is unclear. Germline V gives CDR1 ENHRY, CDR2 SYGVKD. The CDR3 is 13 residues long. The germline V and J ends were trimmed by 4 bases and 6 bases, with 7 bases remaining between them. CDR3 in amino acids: CAISAQPNSPLHF. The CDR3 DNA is TGTGCCATCAGTGCACAGCCTAATTCACCCCTCCACTTT.

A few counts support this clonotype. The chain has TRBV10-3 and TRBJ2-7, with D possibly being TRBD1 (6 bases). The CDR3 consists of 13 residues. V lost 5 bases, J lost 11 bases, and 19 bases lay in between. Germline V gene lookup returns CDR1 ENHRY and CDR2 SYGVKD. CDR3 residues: CAISSRAGEIEYF. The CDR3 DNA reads TGTGCCATCAGTTCCAGAGCAGGGGAGATTGAGTACTTC.

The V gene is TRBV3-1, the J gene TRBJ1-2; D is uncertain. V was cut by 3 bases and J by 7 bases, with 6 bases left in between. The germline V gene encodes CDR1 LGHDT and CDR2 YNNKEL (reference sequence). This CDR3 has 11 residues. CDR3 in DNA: TGTGCCAGCAGCCATGATGCTGGCTACACCTTC. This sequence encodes CASSHDAGYTF. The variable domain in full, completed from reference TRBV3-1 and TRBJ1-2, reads DTAVSQTPKYLVTQMGNDKSIKCEQNLGHDTMYWYKQDSKKFLKIMFSYNNKELIINETVPNRFSPKSPDKAHLNLHINSLELGDSAVYFCASSHDAGYTFGSGTRLTVV.

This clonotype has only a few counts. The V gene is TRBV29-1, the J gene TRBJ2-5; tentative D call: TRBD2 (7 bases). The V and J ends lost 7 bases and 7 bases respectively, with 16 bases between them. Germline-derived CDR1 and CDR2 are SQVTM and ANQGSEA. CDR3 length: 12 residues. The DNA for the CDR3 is TGCAGCGCTGTCAGGGGAGGGGGGACCCAGTACTTC. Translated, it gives CSAVRGGGTQYF.

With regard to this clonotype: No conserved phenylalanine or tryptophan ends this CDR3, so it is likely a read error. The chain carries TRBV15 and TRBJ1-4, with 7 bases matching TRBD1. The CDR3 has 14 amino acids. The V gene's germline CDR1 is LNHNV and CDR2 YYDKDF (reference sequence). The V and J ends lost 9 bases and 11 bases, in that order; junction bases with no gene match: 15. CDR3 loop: CATAPGSGGRKLFL. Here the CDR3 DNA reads TGTGCCACAGCTCCCGGGTCAGGGGGTCGGAAACTGTTTCTT.

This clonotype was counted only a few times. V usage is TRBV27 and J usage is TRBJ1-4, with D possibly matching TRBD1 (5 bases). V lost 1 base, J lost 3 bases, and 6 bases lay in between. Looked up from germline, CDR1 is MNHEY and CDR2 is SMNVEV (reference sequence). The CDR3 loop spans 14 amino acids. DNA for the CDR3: TGTGCCAGCAGTTTATGGGGGGCTAATGAAAAACTGTTTTTT. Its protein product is CASSLWGANEKLFF.

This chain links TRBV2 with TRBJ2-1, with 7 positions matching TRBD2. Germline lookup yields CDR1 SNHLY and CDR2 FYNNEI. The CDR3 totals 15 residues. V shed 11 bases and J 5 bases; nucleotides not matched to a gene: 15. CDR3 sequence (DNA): TGTGCCTCGGGGAGGGAGTTAATAGGGGACAATGAGCAGTTCTTC. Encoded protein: CASGRELIGDNEQFF.

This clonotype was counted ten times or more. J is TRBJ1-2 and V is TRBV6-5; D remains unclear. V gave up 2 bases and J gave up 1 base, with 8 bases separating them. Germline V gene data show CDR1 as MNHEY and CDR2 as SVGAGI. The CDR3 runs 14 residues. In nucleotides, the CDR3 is TGTGCCAGCAGTTACGCCCTTAATAACTATGGCTACACCTTC. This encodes CASSYALNNYGYTF.

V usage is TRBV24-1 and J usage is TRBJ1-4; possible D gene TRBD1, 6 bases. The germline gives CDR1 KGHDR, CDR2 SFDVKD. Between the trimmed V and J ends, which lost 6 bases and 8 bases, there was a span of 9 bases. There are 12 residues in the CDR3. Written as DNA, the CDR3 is TGTGCCACCAGTTCGAGGGGGGAAAAACTGTTTTTT. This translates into CATSSRGEKLFF.

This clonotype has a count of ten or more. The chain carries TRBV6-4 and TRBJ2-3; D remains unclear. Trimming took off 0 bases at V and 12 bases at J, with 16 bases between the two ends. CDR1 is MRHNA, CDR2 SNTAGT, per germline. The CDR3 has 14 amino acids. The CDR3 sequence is CASSDSLLSANQYF. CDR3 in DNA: TGTGCCAGCAGTGACTCCTTACTTTCGGCGAATCAGTATTTT.

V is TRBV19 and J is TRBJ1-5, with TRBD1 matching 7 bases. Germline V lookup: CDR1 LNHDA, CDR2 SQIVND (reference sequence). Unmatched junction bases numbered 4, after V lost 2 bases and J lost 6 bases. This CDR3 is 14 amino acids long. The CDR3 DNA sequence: TGTGCCAGTAGTATACCAGGGGGGGGTCAGCCCCAGCATTTT. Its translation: CASSIPGGGQPQHF.

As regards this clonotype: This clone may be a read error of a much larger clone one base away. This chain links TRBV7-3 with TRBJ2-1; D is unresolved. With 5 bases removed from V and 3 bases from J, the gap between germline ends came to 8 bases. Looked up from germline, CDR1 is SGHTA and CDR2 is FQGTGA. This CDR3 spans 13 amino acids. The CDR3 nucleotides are TGTGCCAGCAGCCTAAACTTCTACAATGAGCAGTTCTTC. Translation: CASSLNFYNEQFF.

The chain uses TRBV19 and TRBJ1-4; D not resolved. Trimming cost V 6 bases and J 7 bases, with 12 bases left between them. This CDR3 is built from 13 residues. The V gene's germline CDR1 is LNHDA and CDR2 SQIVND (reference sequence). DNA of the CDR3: TGTGCCAGTAGCCCAGGCTGGGGTGAAAAACTGTTTTTT. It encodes CASSPGWGEKLFF.

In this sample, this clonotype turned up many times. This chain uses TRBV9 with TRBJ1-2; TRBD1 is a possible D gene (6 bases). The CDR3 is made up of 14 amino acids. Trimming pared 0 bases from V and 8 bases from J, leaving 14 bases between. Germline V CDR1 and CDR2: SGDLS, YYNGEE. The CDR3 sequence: CASSVDYRVVGYTF. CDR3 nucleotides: TGTGCCAGCAGCGTAGACTACAGGGTAGTCGGCTACACCTTC.

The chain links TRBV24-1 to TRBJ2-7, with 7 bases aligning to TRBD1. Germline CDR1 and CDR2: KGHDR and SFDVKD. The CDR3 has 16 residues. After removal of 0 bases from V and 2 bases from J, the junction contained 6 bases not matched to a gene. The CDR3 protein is CATSDLHRDSTYEQYF. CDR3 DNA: TGTGCCACCAGTGATTTGCACCGGGACAGCACCTACGAGCAGTACTTC.

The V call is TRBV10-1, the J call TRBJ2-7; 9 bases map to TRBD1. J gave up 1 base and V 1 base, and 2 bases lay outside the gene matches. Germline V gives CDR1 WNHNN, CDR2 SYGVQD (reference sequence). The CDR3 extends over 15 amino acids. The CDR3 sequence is CASSEFGTGSYEQYF. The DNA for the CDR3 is TGCGCCAGCAGTGAGTTCGGGACAGGGTCCTACGAGCAGTACTTC.

This CDR3 is CASRGANTEAFF. CDR3 bases: TGCGCCAGCAGGGGAGCAAACACTGAAGCTTTCTTT. The chain couples TRBV10-1 to TRBJ1-1; no clear D gene. Per germline, CDR1 WNHNN and CDR2 SYGVQD (reference sequence). Trimming pared 6 bases from V and 2 bases from J, leaving 7 bases between. CDR3 length: 12 residues.

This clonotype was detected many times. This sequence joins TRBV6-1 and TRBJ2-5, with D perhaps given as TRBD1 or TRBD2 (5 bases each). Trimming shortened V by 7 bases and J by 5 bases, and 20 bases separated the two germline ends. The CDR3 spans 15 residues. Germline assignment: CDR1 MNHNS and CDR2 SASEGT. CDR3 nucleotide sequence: TGTGCCAGCACCCGAGGGGCCTATACTCTGGAGACCCAGTACTTC. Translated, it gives CASTRGAYTLETQYF.

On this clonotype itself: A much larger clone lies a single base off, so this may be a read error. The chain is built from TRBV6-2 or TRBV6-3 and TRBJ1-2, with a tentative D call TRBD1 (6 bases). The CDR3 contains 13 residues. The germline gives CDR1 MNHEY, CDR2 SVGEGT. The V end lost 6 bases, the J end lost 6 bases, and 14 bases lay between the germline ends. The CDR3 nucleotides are TGTGCCAGCAGCCGCGTACAGGGCAATGGCTACACCTTC. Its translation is CASSRVQGNGYTF.

DNA of the CDR3: TGCAGCGTTCATAGGTCCGAAGCTTTCTTT. Translation: CSVHRSEAFF. This chain uses TRBV29-1 with TRBJ1-1, with D hard to call. The CDR3 consists of 10 residues. V lost 5 bases and J lost 8, with 9 bases in between. The V gene's germline CDR1 is SQVTM and CDR2 ANQGSEA.